A selection of T cell receptor beta chains follows, all from one sample in a study of shared clonotypes between healthy human individuals. Clones were sequenced by immunoSEQ multiplex PCR, and TCRdb holds only the in-frame ones, with some missing. The sample shows 550,000 to 600,000 clones, roughly 98% of them seen only once. The sample was naive CD8+ T cells sorted from blood. These receptors came from a young man in good health. The CDR3 runs from the conserved cysteine through the conserved F or W. The order of the fields is D gene, CDR3 length, clone size, V gene, J gene, CDR3 DNA, CDR3 protein. D genes are given only for firm matches. Part of the rows lack a size; the others show once, few, many or a class for expanded clones.

D gene: -; CDR3 length: 16; clone size: -; V gene: TRBV7-9; J gene: TRBJ2-3; CDR3 DNA: TGTGCCAGCACCCCCCCCCGGGCGGGACTCACAGATACGCAGTATTTT; CDR3 protein: CASTPPRAGLTDTQYF
D gene: -; CDR3 length: 13; clone size: once; V gene: TRBV29-1; J gene: TRBJ2-7; CDR3 DNA: TGCAGCGTTGAAACCCAGTCTCCTGGCGAGCAGTACTTC; CDR3 protein: CSVETQSPGEQYF
D gene: -; CDR3 length: 14; clone size: -; V gene: TRBV7-6; J gene: TRBJ2-1; CDR3 DNA: TGTGCCAGCAGCCCCGTCGGGGCTTTGAATGAGCAGTTCTTC; CDR3 protein: CASSPVGALNEQFF
D gene: -; CDR3 length: 17; clone size: -; V gene: TRBV10-3; J gene: TRBJ2-7; CDR3 DNA: TGTGCCATCAGTGAGTCCCCGACTGAATCGTGGTACTACGAGCAGTACTTC; CDR3 protein: CAISESPTESWYYEQYF
D gene: TRBD1; CDR3 length: 14; clone size: -; V gene: TRBV9; J gene: TRBJ2-7; CDR3 DNA: TGTGCCAGCAGCTCACAGACAGGGCCGGGGGAGCAGTACTTC; CDR3 protein: CASSSQTGPGEQYF
D gene: TRBD1; CDR3 length: 16; clone size: -; V gene: TRBV9; J gene: TRBJ1-1; CDR3 DNA: TGTGCCAGCAGCTCCGGACAGGGGGCCATGGGCACTGAAGCTTTCTTT; CDR3 protein: CASSSGQGAMGTEAFF
D gene: TRBD2; CDR3 length: 11; clone size: -; V gene: TRBV20-1; J gene: TRBJ2-7; CDR3 DNA: TGCAGTGCTACCCCGGGGGGGCCGCGAAGGTTC; CDR3 protein: CSATPGGPRRF
D gene: -; CDR3 length: 14; clone size: -; V gene: TRBV13; J gene: TRBJ2-3; CDR3 DNA: TGTGCCAGCAGCTCGAAGGGGCGCACAGATACGCAGTATTTT; CDR3 protein: CASSSKGRTDTQYF
D gene: -; CDR3 length: 13; clone size: -; V gene: TRBV28; J gene: TRBJ1-1; CDR3 DNA: TGTGCCAGCATTACCCTACGGGGGGCCCGAGCTTTCTTT; CDR3 protein: CASITLRGARAFF
D gene: -; CDR3 length: 13; clone size: -; V gene: TRBV19; J gene: TRBJ1-1; CDR3 DNA: TGTGCCAGTAGTGGCCCGGCGAACACTGAAGCTTTCTTT; CDR3 protein: CASSGPANTEAFF
D gene: -; CDR3 length: 15; clone size: -; V gene: TRBV6-1; J gene: TRBJ1-4; CDR3 DNA: TGTGCCAGCAGTGAAGTTCACCTAGTTAATGAAAAACTGTTTTTT; CDR3 protein: CASSEVHLVNEKLFF
D gene: -; CDR3 length: 14; clone size: -; V gene: TRBV13; J gene: TRBJ2-7; CDR3 DNA: TGTGCCAGCACTGAGGCGACAGTTTCCTACGAGCAGTACTTC; CDR3 protein: CASTEATVSYEQYF
D gene: -; CDR3 length: 11; clone size: once; V gene: TRBV28; J gene: TRBJ2-7; CDR3 DNA: TGTGCCAGCAGTTTTCTTAACGAGCAGTACTTC; CDR3 protein: CASSFLNEQYF
D gene: -; CDR3 length: 16; clone size: -; V gene: TRBV11-2; J gene: TRBJ2-3; CDR3 DNA: TGTGCCAGCGCAGCCAGGGGGACTCCCTTCACAGATACGCAGTATTTT; CDR3 protein: CASAARGTPFTDTQYF
D gene: TRBD1; CDR3 length: 13; clone size: -; V gene: TRBV28; J gene: TRBJ2-5; CDR3 DNA: TGTGCCAGCAGCAGGACAGGCGGGGAGACCCAGTACTTC; CDR3 protein: CASSRTGGETQYF
D gene: -; CDR3 length: 16; clone size: -; V gene: TRBV9; J gene: TRBJ2-1; CDR3 DNA: TGTGCCAGCAGCGCCCTGGAAGGGGGACCGTCAAATGAGCAGTTCTTC; CDR3 protein: CASSALEGGPSNEQFF
D gene: -; CDR3 length: 12; clone size: -; V gene: TRBV5-1; J gene: TRBJ1-1; CDR3 DNA: TGCGCCAGCAGCTTGGTCGACACTGAAGCTTTCTTT; CDR3 protein: CASSLVDTEAFF
D gene: -; CDR3 length: 13; clone size: -; V gene: TRBV27; J gene: TRBJ2-5; CDR3 DNA: TGTGCCAGCAGTCCGGGACACCGTGGGACCCAGTACTTC; CDR3 protein: CASSPGHRGTQYF
D gene: -; CDR3 length: 11; clone size: -; V gene: TRBV6-6; J gene: TRBJ2-7; CDR3 DNA: TGTGCCAGCACCCAGGACGGCGAGCAGTACTTC; CDR3 protein: CASTQDGEQYF
D gene: -; CDR3 length: 16; clone size: -; V gene: TRBV11-2; J gene: TRBJ1-3; CDR3 DNA: TGTGCCAGCAGCTTAAGTGGGCTTAACTCTGGAAACACCATATATTTT; CDR3 protein: CASSLSGLNSGNTIYF
D gene: -; CDR3 length: 10; clone size: -; V gene: TRBV21-1; J gene: TRBJ1-1; CDR3 DNA: TGTGCCAGACGACAAGACACAGCTTTCTTT; CDR3 protein: CARRQDTAFF
D gene: TRBD2; CDR3 length: 15; clone size: -; V gene: TRBV29-1; J gene: TRBJ2-1; CDR3 DNA: TGCAGCGCTCCGGGAGGACTAGCGGTTTACAATGAGCAGTTCTTC; CDR3 protein: CSAPGGLAVYNEQFF
D gene: TRBD1; CDR3 length: 14; clone size: -; V gene: TRBV10-3; J gene: TRBJ2-7; CDR3 DNA: TGTGCCACCAAAAATAACAGGGGCGGCTACGAGCAGTACTTC; CDR3 protein: CATKNNRGGYEQYF
D gene: TRBD2; CDR3 length: 16; clone size: -; V gene: TRBV5-1; J gene: TRBJ2-7; CDR3 DNA: TGCGCCAGCAGCTTGGCCGAGACTAGCGTGGCCTACGAGCAGTACTTC; CDR3 protein: CASSLAETSVAYEQYF
D gene: -; CDR3 length: 14; clone size: -; V gene: TRBV29-1; J gene: TRBJ2-1; CDR3 DNA: TGCAGCGTTGTGTATTTCGGGGGGCACAATGAGCAGTTCTTC; CDR3 protein: CSVVYFGGHNEQFF
D gene: -; CDR3 length: 13; clone size: -; V gene: TRBV4-2; J gene: TRBJ1-1; CDR3 DNA: TGTGCCAGCAGCCTCAGGGGCGACACTGAAGCTTTCTTT; CDR3 protein: CASSLRGDTEAFF
D gene: -; CDR3 length: 14; clone size: -; V gene: TRBV7-9; J gene: TRBJ1-2; CDR3 DNA: TGTGCCAGCAGCTTAATCCAGATCCAGAGTGGCTACACCTTC; CDR3 protein: CASSLIQIQSGYTF
D gene: -; CDR3 length: 14; clone size: -; V gene: TRBV7-9; J gene: TRBJ2-7; CDR3 DNA: TGTGCCAGCAGCCGCCGGGACATCTACTACGAGCAGTACTTC; CDR3 protein: CASSRRDIYYEQYF
D gene: -; CDR3 length: 14; clone size: once; V gene: TRBV7-8; J gene: TRBJ1-1; CDR3 DNA: TGTGCCAGCAGCCTAGGACGGACGGACACTGAAGCTTTCTTT; CDR3 protein: CASSLGRTDTEAFF
D gene: TRBD2; CDR3 length: 15; clone size: -; V gene: TRBV11-1; J gene: TRBJ2-1; CDR3 DNA: TGTGCCAGCAGCTTAGGGCTAGCGGGAGCTATTGAGCAGTTCTTC; CDR3 protein: CASSLGLAGAIEQFF